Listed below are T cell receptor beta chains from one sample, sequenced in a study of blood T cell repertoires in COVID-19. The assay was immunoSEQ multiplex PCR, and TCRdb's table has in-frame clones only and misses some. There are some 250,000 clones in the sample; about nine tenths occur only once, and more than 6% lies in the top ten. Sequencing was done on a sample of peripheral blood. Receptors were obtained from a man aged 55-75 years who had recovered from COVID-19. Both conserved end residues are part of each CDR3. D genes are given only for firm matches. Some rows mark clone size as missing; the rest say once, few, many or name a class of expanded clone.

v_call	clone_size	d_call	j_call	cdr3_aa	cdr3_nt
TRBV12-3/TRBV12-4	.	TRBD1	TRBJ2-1	CASRFRQGGEQFF	TGTGCCAGCAGATTCAGACAGGGTGGTGAGCAGTTCTTC
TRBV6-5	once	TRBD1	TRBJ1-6	CASSSRWTGGNSPLHF	TGTGCCAGCAGTTCAAGATGGACAGGGGGTAATTCACCCCTCCACTTT
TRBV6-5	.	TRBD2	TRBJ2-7	CASSRTGGGSYEQYF	TGTGCCAGCAGTCGAACTGGCGGGGGATCCTACGAGCAGTACTTC
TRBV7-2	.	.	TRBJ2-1	CASSLEYRAPDEQFF	TGTGCCAGCAGCTTAGAGTACAGGGCCCCCGATGAGCAGTTCTTC
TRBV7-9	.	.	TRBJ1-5	CASSLGSGLSNQPQHF	TGTGCCAGCAGCTTAGGGTCGGGTTTGAGCAATCAGCCCCAGCATTTT
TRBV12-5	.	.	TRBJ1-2	CASGLDPQGYGYTF	TGTGCTAGTGGTTTGGACCCTCAGGGGTATGGCTACACCTTC
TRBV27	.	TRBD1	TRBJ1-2	CASSYRGLNYGYTF	TGTGCCAGCAGTTACAGGGGTCTTAACTATGGCTACACCTTC
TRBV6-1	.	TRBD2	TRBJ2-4	CASSETPTSAGNIQYF	TGTGCCAGCAGTGAGACTCCAACTAGCGCTGGAAACATTCAGTACTTC
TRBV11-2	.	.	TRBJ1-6	CASSLRRYNSPLHF	TGTGCCAGCAGCTTGAGGAGATATAATTCACCCCTCCACTTT
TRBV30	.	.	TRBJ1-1	CAWNGGWNTEAFF	TGTGCCTGGAATGGCGGTTGGAACACTGAAGCTTTCTTT
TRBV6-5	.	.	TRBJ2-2	CASSYGWQTTGELFF	TGTGCCAGCAGTTACGGCTGGCAAACCACCGGGGAGCTGTTTTTT
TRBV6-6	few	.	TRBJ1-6	CASSLGRPYNSPLHF	TGTGCCAGCAGTTTAGGGAGGCCCTATAATTCACCCCTCCACTTT
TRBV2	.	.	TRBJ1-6	CASTKGENSYNSPLHF	TGTGCCAGCACTAAGGGGGAAAACTCCTATAATTCACCCCTCCACTTT
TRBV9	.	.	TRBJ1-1	CASSPGMGEAFF	TGTGCCAGCAGCCCGGGGATGGGTGAAGCTTTCTTT
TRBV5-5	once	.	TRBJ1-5	CASSFIGGSNQPQHF	TGTGCCAGCAGCTTTATAGGGGGTAGCAATCAGCCCCAGCATTTT
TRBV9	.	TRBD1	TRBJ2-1	CASSVTGVSYNEQFF	TGTGCCAGCAGCGTTACAGGGGTTTCCTACAATGAGCAGTTCTTC
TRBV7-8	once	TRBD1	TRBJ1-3	CASSLQPSGGGNTIYF	TGTGCCAGCAGCCTCCAGCCCTCAGGGGGTGGAAACACCATATATTTT
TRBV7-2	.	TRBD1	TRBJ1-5	CASSSGQGVRPQHF	TGTGCCAGCAGCTCGGGACAGGGAGTTCGTCCCCAGCATTTT
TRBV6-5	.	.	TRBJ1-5	CATLGGPWPNQPQHF	TGTGCCACTTTGGGGGGACCCTGGCCCAATCAGCCCCAGCATTTT
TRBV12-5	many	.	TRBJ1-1	CASGATVYTEAFF	TGTGCTAGTGGGGCAACAGTTTACACTGAAGCTTTCTTT
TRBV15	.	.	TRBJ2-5	CATSRDFQETQYF	TGTGCCACCAGCAGAGACTTCCAAGAGACCCAGTACTTC
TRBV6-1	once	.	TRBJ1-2	CASSEGIGGFYGYTF	TGTGCCAGCAGTGAAGGGATAGGGGGTTTCTATGGCTACACCTTC
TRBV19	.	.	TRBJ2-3	CATTPQGLGTDTQYF	TGTGCAACTACCCCCCAGGGTCTGGGCACAGATACGCAGTATTTT
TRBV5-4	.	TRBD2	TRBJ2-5	CASSLRTSGGRETQYF	TGTGCCAGCAGCTTGAGGACTAGCGGGGGGCGGGAGACCCAGTACTTC
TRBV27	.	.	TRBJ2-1	CASSGRQPYNEQFF	TGTGCCAGCAGCGGTCGACAGCCATACAATGAGCAGTTCTTC
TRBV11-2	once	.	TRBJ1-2	CASSLGQGSPANYGYTF	TGTGCCAGCAGCTTAGGGCAGGGAAGCCCGGCTAACTATGGCTACACCTTC
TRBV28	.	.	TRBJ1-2	CASSLWGANNYGYTF	TGTGCCAGCAGTTTATGGGGAGCCAACAACTATGGCTACACCTTC
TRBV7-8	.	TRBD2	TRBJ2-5	CASSLGTSGGAVETQYF	TGTGCCAGCAGCTTGGGGACTAGCGGGGGGGCAGTCGAGACCCAGTACTTC
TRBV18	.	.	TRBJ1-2	CASSPDRLRIGGCTF	TGTGCCAGCTCACCAGACAGACTTCGGATTGGAGGGTGCACCTTC
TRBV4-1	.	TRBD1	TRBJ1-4	CASSHRQGIEKLFF	TGCGCCAGCAGCCACCGACAGGGGATTGAAAAACTGTTTTTT
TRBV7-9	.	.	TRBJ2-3	CASSFEGRDTQYF	TGTGCCAGCAGCTTTGAGGGCCGGGATACGCAGTATTTT
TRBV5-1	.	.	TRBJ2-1	CASSLTGTPYNEQFF	TGCGCCAGCAGCTTGACAGGTACCCCCTACAATGAGCAGTTCTTC
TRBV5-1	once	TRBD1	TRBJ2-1	CASSQDGTGYNEQFF	TGCGCCAGCAGCCAGGATGGGACAGGCTACAATGAGCAGTTCTTC
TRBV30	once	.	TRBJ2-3	CAWSGLGGTDTQYF	TGTGCCTGGAGTGGTTTGGGCGGCACAGATACGCAGTATTTT
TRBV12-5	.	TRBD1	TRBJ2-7	CASGSRVPGQGDDYEQYF	TGTGCTAGTGGCTCACGTGTCCCCGGACAGGGAGACGACTACGAGCAGTACTTC
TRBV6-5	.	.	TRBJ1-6	CASSKDTGAPLHF	TGTGCCAGCAGCAAGGACACGGGGGCACCCCTCCACTTT
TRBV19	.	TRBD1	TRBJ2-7	CATVGDSSYEQYF	TGTGCCACCGTGGGGGACAGCTCCTACGAGCAGTACTTC
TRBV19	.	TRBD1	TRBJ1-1	CASRTPNRGPKNTEAFF	TGTGCCAGTAGGACCCCCAACAGGGGGCCAAAGAACACTGAAGCTTTCTTT
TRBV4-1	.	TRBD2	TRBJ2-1	CASSQKPLSSGIYNEQFF	TGCGCCAGCAGCCAAAAGCCCCTCTCTAGCGGGATATACAATGAGCAGTTCTTC
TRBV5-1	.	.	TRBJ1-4	CASSLAHRANEKLFF	TGCGCCAGCAGCTTGGCCCACAGGGCTAATGAAAAACTGTTTTTT
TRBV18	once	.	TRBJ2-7	CASSPPQGRTYEQYF	TGTGCCAGCTCACCACCGCAGGGTAGGACCTACGAGCAGTACTTC
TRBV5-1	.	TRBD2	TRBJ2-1	CASSSERGGYYNEQFF	TGCGCCAGCAGCTCGGAGCGGGGGGGCTACTACAATGAGCAGTTCTTC
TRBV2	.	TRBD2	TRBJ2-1	CASRGALAASYNEQFF	TGTGCCAGCAGGGGGGCACTAGCGGCGTCCTACAATGAGCAGTTCTTC
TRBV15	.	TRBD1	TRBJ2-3	CATSRNRGPADTQYF	TGTGCCACCAGCAGAAACAGGGGTCCGGCAGATACGCAGTATTTT
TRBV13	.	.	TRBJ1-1	CASSLRQGGNTEAFF	TGTGCCAGCAGCTTAAGGCAGGGTGGGAACACTGAAGCTTTCTTT
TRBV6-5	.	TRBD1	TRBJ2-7	CASSSYGTGSYEQYF	TGTGCCAGCAGTTCTTACGGGACAGGGTCCTACGAGCAGTACTTC
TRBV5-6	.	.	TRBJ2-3	CASSFPQGSTDTQYF	TGTGCCAGCAGCTTCCCTCAGGGGTCCACAGATACGCAGTATTTT
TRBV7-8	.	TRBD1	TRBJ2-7	CASSVPRTGQDWYEQYF	TGTGCCAGCAGCGTCCCCCGGACCGGACAGGATTGGTACGAGCAGTACTTC
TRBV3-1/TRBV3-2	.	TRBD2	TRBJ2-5	CASSRLRGRGGNQEIQYF	TGTGCCAGCAGCCGCCTCCGAGGGAGGGGAGGGAACCAAGAGATCCAGTACTTC
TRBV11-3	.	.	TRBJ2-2	CASSFLAPGSNTGELFF	TGTGCCAGCAGCTTTCTAGCCCCGGGATCGAACACCGGGGAGCTGTTTTTT
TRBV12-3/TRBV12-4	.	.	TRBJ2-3	CASSLIFTDTQYF	TGTGCCAGCAGCTTAATCTTTACAGATACGCAGTATTTT
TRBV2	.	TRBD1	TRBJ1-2	CASSATTGSYGYTF	TGTGCCAGCAGTGCCACGACAGGGAGCTATGGCTACACCTTC
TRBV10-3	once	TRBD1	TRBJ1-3	CATQGGNSGNTIYF	TGTGCCACTCAAGGGGGCAACTCTGGAAACACCATATATTTT
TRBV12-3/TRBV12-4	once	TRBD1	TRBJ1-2	CASSLRTGGGYTF	TGTGCCAGCAGTTTGCGGACAGGGGGTGGCTACACCTTC
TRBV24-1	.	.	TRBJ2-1	CATSDPGREYNEQFF	TGTGCCACCAGTGACCCGGGGAGAGAATACAATGAGCAGTTCTTC
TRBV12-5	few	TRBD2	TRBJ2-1	CASGLGGGGVDEQFF	TGTGCTAGTGGTTTGGGTGGCGGGGGTGTGGATGAGCAGTTCTTC
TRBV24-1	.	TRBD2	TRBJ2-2	CATSAPGTSGIGELFF	TGTGCCACCAGTGCCCCCGGGACTAGCGGTATCGGGGAGCTGTTTTTT
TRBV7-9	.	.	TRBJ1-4	CASSRGLVQEKLFF	TGTGCCAGCAGCCGGGGGTTGGTCCAAGAAAAACTGTTTTTT